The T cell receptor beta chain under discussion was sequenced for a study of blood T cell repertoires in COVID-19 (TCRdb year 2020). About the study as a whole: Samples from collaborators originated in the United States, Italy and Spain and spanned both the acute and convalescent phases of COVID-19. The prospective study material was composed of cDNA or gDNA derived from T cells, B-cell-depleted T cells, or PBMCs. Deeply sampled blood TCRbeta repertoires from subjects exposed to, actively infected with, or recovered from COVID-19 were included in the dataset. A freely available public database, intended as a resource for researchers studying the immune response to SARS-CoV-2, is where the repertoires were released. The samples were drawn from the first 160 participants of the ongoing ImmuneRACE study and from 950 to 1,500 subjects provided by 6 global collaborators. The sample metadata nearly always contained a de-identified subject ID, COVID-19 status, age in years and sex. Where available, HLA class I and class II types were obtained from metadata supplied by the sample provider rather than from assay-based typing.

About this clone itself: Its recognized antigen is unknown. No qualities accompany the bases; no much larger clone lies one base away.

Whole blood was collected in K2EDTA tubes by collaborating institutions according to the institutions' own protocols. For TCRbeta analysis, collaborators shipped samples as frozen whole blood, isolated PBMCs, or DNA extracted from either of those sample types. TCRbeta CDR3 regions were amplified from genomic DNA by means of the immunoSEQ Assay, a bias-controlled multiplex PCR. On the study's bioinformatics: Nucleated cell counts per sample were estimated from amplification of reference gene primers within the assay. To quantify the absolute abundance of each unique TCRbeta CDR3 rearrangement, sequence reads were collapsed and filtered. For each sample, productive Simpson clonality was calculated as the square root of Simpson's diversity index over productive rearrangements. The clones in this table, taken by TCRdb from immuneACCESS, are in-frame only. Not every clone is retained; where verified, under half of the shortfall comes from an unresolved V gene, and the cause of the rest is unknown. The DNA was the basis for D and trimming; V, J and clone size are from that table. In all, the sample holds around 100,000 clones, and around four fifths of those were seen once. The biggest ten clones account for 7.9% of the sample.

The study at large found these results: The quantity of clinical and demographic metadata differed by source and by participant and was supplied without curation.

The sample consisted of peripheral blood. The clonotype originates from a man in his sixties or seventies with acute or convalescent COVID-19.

The CDR3 corresponds to CASSLPETGTGELFF. The DNA reads as follows: TGCGCCAGCAGCTTGCCGGAGACCGGAACCGGGGAGCTGTTTTTT. The chain is assembled from TRBV5-1 and TRBJ2-2; there is no confident call for the D gene. V is reduced by 1 base and J by 5 bases, leaving a spacing of 12 bases between them. The CDR3 contains 15 residues, cysteine and phenylalanine counted. Left in the record is the CDR3 DNA by itself, 45 bases read in frame from the first base. Looking up the germline V gene yields CDR1 SGHRS and CDR2 YFSETQ.